One and the same sample provided the 24 T cell receptor beta chains below, sequenced in a study of metastatic and nonmetastatic thyroid tumors. All patients were untreated before thyroid surgery. TCRdb reprocessed the PCR reads via MiXCR. The sample lists approximately 41,000 clones, less than 35% occurring once. Sequencing used blood. These receptors were collected from a male donor with papillary thyroid cancer or a benign thyroid nodule (not recorded which). Some clones in this sample may be carry-over from other donors' samples.

This clone was counted ten times or more. This sequence joins TRBV12-3 or TRBV12-4 and TRBJ2-1, with 9 bases matching TRBD2. Trimming took 4 bases from V and 9 from J; bases not matched to a gene: 13. This CDR3 is 16 amino acids long. This chain's CDR3 is CASSSSLSAAGGEQFF. CDR3 bases: TGTGCCAGCAGTTCCTCCCTCTCGGCAGCGGGGGGTGAGCAGTTCTTC.

The chain is built from TRBV5-1 and TRBJ2-2, with TRBD2 matching over 9 bases. The ends lost 4 bases at V and 3 bases at J; junction bases unmatched: 7. The V gene's germline CDR1 is SGHRS and CDR2 YFSETQ. The CDR3 is 16 residues long. Here the CDR3 reads CASSLNLAGYTGELFF. The CDR3 bases are TGCGCCAGCAGCCTTAATCTAGCGGGGTACACCGGGGAGCTGTTTTTT.

This clone has more than one count but fewer than ten. Because it lacks the conserved phenylalanine or tryptophan at the end, this CDR3 is likely a read error. The DNA is omitted, as the CDR3 cannot be located on it reliably, and the CDR3 follows TCRdb's listing. The chain combines TRBV24-1 with TRBJ1-4. Per germline, CDR1 KGHDR and CDR2 SFDVKD. The CDR3 length equals 12 residues, ends included. The CDR3 loop reads CATSDEGEKVFL.

This clone is medium-sized in the sample. The chain links TRBV5-1 to TRBJ2-7, with 9 bases matching TRBD1. V trimming: 0 bases; J trimming: 3 bases; junction bases outside the gene matches: 7. The CDR3 loop spans 16 amino acids. The germline gives CDR1 SGHRS, CDR2 YFSETQ. CDR3 region: CASSLGFWDRDYEQYF. The DNA of the CDR3 is TGCGCCAGCAGCTTGGGGTTTTGGGACAGGGACTACGAGCAGTACTTC.

This clone was detected many times. In DNA, the CDR3 is TGTGCCAGCAGCCTCCGGGAGGGGGGCTCCTACGAGCAGTACTTC. Amino acid sequence: CASSLREGGSYEQYF. The rearrangement joins TRBV3-1 to TRBJ2-7; 8 positions agree with TRBD2. Germline V CDR1 and CDR2: LGHDT, YNNKEL (reference sequence). The junction had 5 bases not matched to a gene; V was cut back by 4 bases and J by 0 bases. This CDR3 comprises 15 residues.

The J gene is TRBJ2-3, the V gene TRBV7-2; D remains ambiguous. Between the trimmed V and J ends, which lost 1 base and 1 base, there was a span of 3 bases. CDR1 SGHTA and CDR2 FQGNSA come from the germline V gene. CDR3 size: 13 residues. CDR3 in amino acids: CASSLGGTDTQYF. In DNA form, the CDR3 reads TGTGCCAGCAGCTTAGGAGGCACAGATACGCAGTATTTT.

In regard to this clone: An end of the junction differs from the germline gene, which may be a read error. The rearrangement uses TRBV18 and TRBJ1-2, with unresolved D. Germline CDR1 is KGHSH and CDR2 is LQKENI. The CDR3 totals 14 residues. The CDR3 coding sequence is TGTGCCAGCTCAATAACGGCGGAGGGCTATGGCAACACCTTC. Its protein is CASSITAEGYGNTF. Full variable domain (missing parts from reference TRBV18 and TRBJ1-2): NAGVMQNPRHLVRRRGQEARLRCSPMKGHSHVYWYRQLPEEGLKFMVYLQKENIIDESGMPKERFSAEFPKEGPSILRIQQVVRGDSAAYFCASSITAEGYGNTFGSGTRLTVV.

This clone was recorded a few times. The V call is TRBV6-2 or TRBV6-3, the J call TRBJ2-3; the match to TRBD2 covers 15 bases. The CDR3 runs to 18 residues. Per germline, CDR1 MNHEY and CDR2 SVGEGT. J lost 0 bases, V lost 5 bases, and 6 bases had no gene match. CDR3 region: CASSNGLAGGISTDTQYF. The CDR3 DNA follows: TGTGCCAGCAGTAACGGACTAGCGGGAGGGATTAGCACAGATACGCAGTATTTT.

This clone was found many times. This chain links TRBV30 with TRBJ1-2; no reliable D call. V dropped 3 bases and J dropped 1 base, with 9 bases sitting between them. Germline V gene data show CDR1 as GTSNPN and CDR2 as SVGIG (reference sequence). The CDR3 loop spans 13 amino acids. This chain's CDR3 is CAWSSWGNYGYTF. In DNA form, the CDR3 reads TGTGCCTGGAGCTCATGGGGTAACTATGGCTACACCTTC.

The rearrangement links TRBV6-2 or TRBV6-3 to TRBJ1-1; D unresolved. Deletions cut 5 bases from V and 7 bases from J, with 8 bases between. The germline CDR1 and CDR2 sequences are MNHEY and SVGEGT. The CDR3 covers 11 residues. The CDR3 sequence is CASSAESEAFF. In DNA, the CDR3 is TGTGCCAGCAGTGCCGAGAGTGAAGCTTTCTTT.

The chain carries TRBV11-1 and TRBJ2-1; D unclear. The germline V and J ends were trimmed by 2 bases and 0 bases, with 11 bases remaining between them. There are 16 residues in the CDR3. Germline lookup yields CDR1 SGHAT and CDR2 FQDESV (reference sequence). CDR3 region: CASSLRPINSYNEQFF. The CDR3 DNA reads as TGTGCCAGCAGCTTAAGGCCCATTAACTCCTACAATGAGCAGTTCTTC.

This clone occurred many times. The sample has other DNA sequences that encode this CDR3 too. The rearrangement uses TRBV12-3 or TRBV12-4 and TRBJ1-1, with D tentatively TRBD1 (6 bases). Trimming took off 5 bases at V and 9 bases at J, with 13 bases between the two ends. The CDR3 is 12 residues long. Here the CDR3 DNA reads TGTGCCAGCAGTACAGGACAGCGAAAAGCTTTCTTT. Translated: CASSTGQRKAFF.

On this clone itself: The CDR3 ends on some other residue instead of the conserved phenylalanine or tryptophan, so this is likely a read error. This sample includes further DNA sequences coding for the same CDR3. The chain is built from TRBV25-1 and TRBJ2-5, with a tentative D call TRBD2 (7 bases). CDR1 and CDR2 (germline): MGHDK, SYGVNS. The CDR3 is 14 amino acids. The CDR3 nucleotides are TGTGCCAGCAGCCTACGAGGGGGGGAAGAGACGCAGTACCTC. This sequence encodes CASSLRGGEETQYL.

This clone has just a few counts. J is TRBJ1-2 and V is TRBV4-2, with D unclear. V dropped 6 bases and J dropped 6 bases, with 14 bases sitting between them. The germline gives CDR1 LGHNA, CDR2 YNFKEQ. The length of the CDR3 is 13 residues. CDR3 nucleotide sequence: TGTGCCAGCAGTTACCAGGCCGAAAATGGCTACACCTTC. Its translation: CASSYQAENGYTF.

This clone came up a few times. V is TRBV10-3 and J is TRBJ2-1; D tentatively reads TRBD1 or TRBD2 (6 bases each). This CDR3 region has 15 residues. The V gene lost 7 bases and the J gene lost 7 bases, with 20 bases spanning the gap. Looked up from germline, CDR1 is ENHRY and CDR2 is SYGVKD. The CDR3 loop is CAIISIAVQGNEQFF. CDR3 DNA: TGTGCCATCATTAGTATAGCGGTACAGGGAAATGAGCAGTTCTTC.

The chain couples TRBV6-2 or TRBV6-3 to TRBJ2-1; 12 bases are a match to TRBD2. Trimming at V came to 6 bases and at J to 4 bases, leaving 4 bases not matched to a gene. Germline CDR1 and CDR2: MNHEY and SVGEGT. The CDR3 spans 15 residues. The CDR3: CASRGLAGKYNEQFF. The CDR3 DNA follows: TGTGCCAGCAGAGGACTAGCGGGAAAATACAATGAGCAGTTCTTC.

This clone was recorded at least ten times. The chain combines TRBV27 with TRBJ2-1, with TRBD1 matching 9 bases. From germline, CDR1 is MNHEY and CDR2 SMNVEV (reference sequence). This CDR3 spans 17 amino acids. With 2 bases clipped from V and 3 bases from J, the junction kept 8 bases outside the gene matches. CDR3 nucleotide sequence: TGTGCCAGCAGTTTAACACCCGGGACAGGGATCTACAATGAGCAGTTCTTC. It encodes CASSLTPGTGIYNEQFF.

At least ten counts were recorded for this clone. A read error is possible here, since a much larger clone lies one base away. This rearrangement joins TRBV11-2 to TRBJ1-4; 9 bases agree with TRBD1. Germline V gives CDR1 SGHAT, CDR2 FQNNGV. The CDR3 is 15 amino acids. V lost 7 bases to trimming and J lost 10 bases; unmatched junction nucleotides: 13. CDR3 in amino acids: CASTPGQGWTGKLFF. The CDR3 DNA reads TGTGCCAGCACACCGGGACAGGGTTGGACTGGAAAACTGTTTTTT.

This rearrangement joins TRBV20-1 to TRBJ2-7; the D is unclear. Germline CDR1 is DFQATT and CDR2 is SNEGSKA (reference sequence). V lost 3 bases to trimming and J lost 10 bases, with 16 bases between them. This CDR3 comprises 12 residues. The CDR3 here is CSARPPVGDQYF. CDR3 DNA: TGCAGTGCTAGGCCACCAGTTGGCGATCAGTACTTC.

The genes are TRBV7-6 and TRBJ2-7, with D possibly TRBD2 on 7 matching bases. Between the trimmed V and J ends, which lost 0 bases and 6 bases, there was a span of 21 bases. Germline-derived CDR1 and CDR2 are SGHVS and FNYEAQ. The CDR3 is 17 amino acids. The CDR3, as DNA: TGTGCCAGCAGCTTAGCCGGGGGCCGCGGGAGTATCGGCGAGCAGTACTTC. Residues: CASSLAGGRGSIGEQYF.

This clone was observed many times. This chain links TRBV9 with TRBJ1-3; D is ambiguous. This CDR3 contains 15 residues. Germline values: CDR1 SGDLS, CDR2 YYNGEE. V dropped 2 bases and J dropped 0 bases, with 9 bases sitting between them. CDR3 sequence (DNA): TGTGCCAGCAGCGTTTCCCTCGCCTCTGGAAACACCATATATTTT. This gives the protein CASSVSLASGNTIYF.

At least ten counts were recorded for this clone. The genes are TRBV9 and TRBJ1-2; maybe TRBD1 (5 bases). CDR1 SGDLS and CDR2 YYNGEE come from the germline V gene. V was trimmed by 0 bases and J by 4 bases, leaving 10 bases between them. The CDR3 contains 14 residues. The CDR3 sequence is CASSVEHGAYGYTF. For the CDR3, the DNA is TGTGCCAGCAGCGTAGAGCATGGGGCCTATGGCTACACCTTC.

This clone occurred many times. This chain joins TRBV7-9 and TRBJ1-4; D uncertain. The V end lost 2 bases, the J end lost 7 bases, and 11 bases lay between the germline ends. The CDR3 has 14 amino acids. The V gene's germline CDR1 is SEHNR and CDR2 FQNEAQ (reference sequence). The CDR3 loop reads CASSLQEESEKLFF. The CDR3 coding sequence is TGTGCCAGCAGCTTACAAGAAGAATCTGAAAAACTGTTTTTT.

A remark on this clone: The CDR3 end shows no conserved phenylalanine or tryptophan, and so a read error is likely. The genes are TRBV28 and TRBJ1-5; TRBD1 might be the D (5 bases). The CDR3 is 14 residues long. Germline-derived CDR1 and CDR2 are MDHEN and SYDVKM. Trimming pared 2 bases from V and 10 bases from J, leaving 15 bases between. CDR3 in amino acids: CASSLEGLSHPQHC. CDR3 coding DNA: TGTGCCAGCAGTTTAGAGGGGCTAAGTCATCCCCAGCATTGT.